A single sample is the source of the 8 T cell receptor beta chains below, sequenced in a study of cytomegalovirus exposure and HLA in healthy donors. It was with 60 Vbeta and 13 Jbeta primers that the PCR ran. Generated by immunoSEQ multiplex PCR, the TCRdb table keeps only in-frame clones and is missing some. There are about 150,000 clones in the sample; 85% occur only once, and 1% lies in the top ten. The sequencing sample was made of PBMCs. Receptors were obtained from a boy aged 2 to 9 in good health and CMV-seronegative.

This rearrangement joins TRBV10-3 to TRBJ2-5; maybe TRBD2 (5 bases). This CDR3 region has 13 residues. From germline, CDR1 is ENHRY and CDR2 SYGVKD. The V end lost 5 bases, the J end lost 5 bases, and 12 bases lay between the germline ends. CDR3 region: CAISLEASETQYF. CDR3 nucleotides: TGTGCCATCAGTCTGGAGGCTTCGGAGACCCAGTACTTC.

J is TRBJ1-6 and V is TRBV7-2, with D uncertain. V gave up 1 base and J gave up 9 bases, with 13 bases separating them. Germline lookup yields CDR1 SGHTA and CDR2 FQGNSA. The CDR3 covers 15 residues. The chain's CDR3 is CASSLGTRAGSPLHF. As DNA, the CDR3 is TGTGCCAGCAGCTTAGGGACGAGGGCTGGTTCACCCCTCCACTTT. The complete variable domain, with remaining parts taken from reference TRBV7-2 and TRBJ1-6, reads GAGVSQSPSNKVTEKGKDVELRCDPISGHTALYWYRQSLGQGLEFLIYFQGNSAPDKSGLPSDRFSAERTGGSVSTLTIQRTQQEDSAVYLCASSLGTRAGSPLHFGNGTRLTVT.

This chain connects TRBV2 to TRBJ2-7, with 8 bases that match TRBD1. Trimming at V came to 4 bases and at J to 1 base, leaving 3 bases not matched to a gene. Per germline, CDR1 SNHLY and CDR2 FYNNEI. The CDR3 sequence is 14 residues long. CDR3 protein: CASSGTGLSYEQYF. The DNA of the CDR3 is TGTGCCAGCAGTGGGACAGGGTTATCCTACGAGCAGTACTTC. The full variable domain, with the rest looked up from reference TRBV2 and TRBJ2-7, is EPEVTQTPSHQVTQMGQEVILRCVPISNHLYFYWYRQILGQKVEFLVSFYNNEISEKSEIFDDQFSVERPDGSNFTLKIRSTKLEDSAMYFCASSGTGLSYEQYFGPGTRLTVT.

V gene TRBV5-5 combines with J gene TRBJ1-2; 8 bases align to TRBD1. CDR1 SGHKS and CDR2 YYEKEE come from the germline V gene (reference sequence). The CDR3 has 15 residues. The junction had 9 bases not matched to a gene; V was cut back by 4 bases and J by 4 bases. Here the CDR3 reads CASSPTEDRAYGYTF. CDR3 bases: TGTGCCAGCAGCCCTACAGAGGACAGGGCCTATGGCTACACCTTC.

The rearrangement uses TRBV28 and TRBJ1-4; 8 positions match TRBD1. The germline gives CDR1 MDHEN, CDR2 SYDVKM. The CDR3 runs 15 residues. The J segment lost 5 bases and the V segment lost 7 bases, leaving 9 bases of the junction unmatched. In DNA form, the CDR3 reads TGTGCCAGCACCGTCCCGGGACAGGTGAATGAAAAACTGTTTTTT. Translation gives CASTVPGQVNEKLFF.

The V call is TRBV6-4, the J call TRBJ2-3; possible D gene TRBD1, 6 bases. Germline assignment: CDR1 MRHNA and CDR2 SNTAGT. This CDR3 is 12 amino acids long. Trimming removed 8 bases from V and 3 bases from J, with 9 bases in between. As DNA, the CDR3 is TGTGCCAGCGTCACAGGGACAGATACGCAGTATTTT. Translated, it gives CASVTGTDTQYF.

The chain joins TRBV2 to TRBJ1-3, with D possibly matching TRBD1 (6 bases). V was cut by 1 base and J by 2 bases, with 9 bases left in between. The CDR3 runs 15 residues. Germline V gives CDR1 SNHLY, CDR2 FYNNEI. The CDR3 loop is CASSEEGVAGNTIYF. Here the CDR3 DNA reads TGTGCCAGCAGTGAAGAGGGGGTAGCTGGAAACACCATATATTTT.

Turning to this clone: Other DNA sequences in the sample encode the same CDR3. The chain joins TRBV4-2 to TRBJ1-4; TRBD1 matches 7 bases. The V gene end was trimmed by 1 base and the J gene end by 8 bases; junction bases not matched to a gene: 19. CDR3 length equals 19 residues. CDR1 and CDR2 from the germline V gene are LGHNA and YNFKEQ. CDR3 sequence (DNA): TGTGCCAGCAGCCAAGGCGAACGGACAGGAGGTCCTTTCTGGGAAAAACTGTTTTTT. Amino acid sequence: CASSQGERTGGPFWEKLFF.